This record looks at one T cell receptor (beta chain) sequence and its context. Its antigen target is currently unknown. No clone much larger than this one lies a single base away; base qualities are absent. The library came from the immunoSEQ multiplex PCR assay. For the multiplex PCR, a mixture combining 60 forward primers for TCR Vbeta segments and 13 reverse primers for TCR Jbeta segments was used. The CDR3 region of rearranged TCR beta genes was amplified from genomic DNA by a multiplex PCR assay. Amplified TCR beta libraries were sequenced as 87-base-pair reads on the Illumina HiSeq System. On the authors' methods: Across the roughly 640 repertoires, a later analysis counted 80 million or so unique TCR beta chains, 8.5 million to 12 million of which were shared by at least two donors. Raw reads were error-corrected and collapsed into unique sequences with a nearest-neighbor algorithm that merged closely related sequences to remove PCR and sequencing errors. To assign V, D and J gene segments, CDR3 sequences were aligned to IMGT reference sequences. For a sequence to be retained, a match of at least six nucleotides to both a V gene segment and a J gene segment was required. A rearrangement counted as productive if the CDR3 had no stop codons and remained in frame with V and J, and every other rearrangement counted as non-productive. Following IMGT convention, CDR3 was defined as the stretch from the second conserved V-encoded cysteine to the conserved J-encoded phenylalanine. Sequences without an unambiguous match to a single V gene segment were excluded from the earlier analysis of several hundred of the donors. An earlier analysis of a few hundred of the donors called V segments functional above 56.7% productive rearrangements and segregating when the between-donor standard deviation exceeded 5%. A statistical classification framework was built to diagnose cytomegalovirus status from the catalog of TCR beta chain sequences. V and J gene assignment, in a later analysis, came from comparing TCR nucleotide sequences with IMGT/GENE-DB human TR gene sequences. In a later analysis, CDR3 sequences and most-parsimonious VDJ recombination scenarios were assigned using the TCRdist pipeline. A later analysis defined each TCR beta chain by its CDR3 amino acid sequence plus V-gene family, and excluded reads lacking a unique V-gene family. A later analysis removed roughly 590 highly shared, low-generation-probability nucleotide sequences to deal with suspected cross-contamination and a sequencing artifact. In a later analysis, a clonal expansion index for each public chain was calculated from normalized within-repertoire ranks of inferred template counts. Generation probabilities in a later analysis came from a VDJ recombination model fitted to out-of-frame rearrangements, and those results were checked against IGoR. In a later analysis, TCR-TCR, TCR-HLA and TCR-CMV co-occurrence was scored with hypergeometric tests, and a repertoire-size bias correction was applied to TCR pairs. False discovery rates were estimated in a later analysis by permuting HLA or CMV assignments 20 times. In a later analysis, co-occurring TCRs were grouped using DBSCAN, with TCRdist sequence similarity added in when clustering inside HLA-allele-positive subsets. Repertoires with fewer than 30,000 or more than 120,000 public chains, plus five repertoires with anomalous nucleotide sharing, were excluded from co-occurrence clustering. Held by TCRdb, this immuneACCESS table contains in-frame sequences only and omits some clones. Under half of the omission traces to an unresolved V gene where checked; the cause of the rest is unknown. V, J and clone size reflect that table, while D and trimming were determined from the DNA. The sample profile shows approximately 210,000 clones; about 77% of them were found once. In total, the top ten clones hold 2.1% of the sample.

CDR1 is given as KGHSH and CDR2 as LQKENI, both from the germline V gene. V and J lose 6 bases and 1 base, and a span of 13 bases separates them. The CDR3 has 14 amino acids, counting the end cysteine and phenylalanine. The CDR3 DNA has 42 bases and is translated from base 1. These data belong to a study of cytomegalovirus exposure and HLA in healthy donors listed by TCRdb under 2017. For the study in its entirety: In an earlier analysis of 587 of the donors, 276 Gb of sequence data and 120 million or so unique TCR beta sequences from some 170 million T cells were reported. An early release that covered roughly 600 HLA-typed donors contained approximately 290 gigabases of sequencing data and 65 million to 100 million unique TCR sequences. Of the roughly 400 genotyped donors, roughly 76% were placed in the genetic ancestry cluster associated with self-reported Caucasian donors. The study aimed to test whether cataloging public T cell receptors could reveal signatures of past pathogen exposure. The T cell repertoires of some 670 subjects were profiled by immunosequencing and related to cytomegalovirus serostatus. Besides the first cohort of more than 650 subjects, a separate validation cohort made up of some 110 different subjects was used. High-throughput TCR immunosequencing, statistical association of individual TCRs with disease status, and machine learning were combined to predict cytomegalovirus infection status. In a later analysis, previously published TCR beta repertoires from more than 500 donors were re-analyzed and high-resolution HLA genotyping was added so that TCR occurrence patterns could be studied. Rather than drawing on any new phenotypic data, the later analysis identified candidate immune exposures from TCR beta sequences and the way those sequences occurred across donors. An earlier analysis of more than 450 of the donors used high-throughput TCR beta sequencing to judge whether each TCR beta V gene segment behaved as functional or pseudogenic. Donor age, sex, ethnicity and CMV serostatus were compiled alongside the repertoire data. A later genetic analysis used genome-wide SNP genotypes for about 60% of the roughly 700 donors, treating that subset as a discovery cohort. All discovery cohort repertoires had been generated using a single sequencing platform. Both class I and class II loci were covered by HLA typing, at four-digit resolution. The number of typed donors differed by locus: about 620-640 for A, B, C, DRB1 and DQB1; 500 to 550 for DQA1; some 590 for DPA1; and 400 to 480 for DPB1. A handful of DR-DQ haplotypes were handled as single units for association and clustering because linkage in the cohort was strong. Among some 410 genotyped donors of the cohort, an average of approximately 230,000 unique TCR beta nucleotide sequences were sequenced per donor, around a sixth of them non-productive. Points the paper makes about the study in general: A group of highly shared sequence variants was considered likely to be a technical artifact of the sequencing pipeline. The authors suggested that the approach could potentially be extended to other disease states and immunological phenotypes. Cytomegalovirus status was reported to be diagnosed by the classifier with high specificity and sensitivity in both the original and validation cohorts. Because counts were too low, about 18 rarely observed V segments, including chromosome 9 orphons, were excluded from the earlier analysis of several hundred of the donors. Linkage disequilibrium might explain the correlated functional status among segregating V segments, but an unknown experimental factor could not be excluded. Across donors, most TCR sequences were observed very rarely, whereas some public TCRs were present in many individuals. In a later analysis, the rate of TCR association differed among HLA loci, with DRB1 alleles having the most associated TCRs and HLA-C alleles having the fewest. A further reported finding was that TCR beta sequences accurately predicted the HLA-A and HLA-B alleles for most subjects in the first cohort. Compared with equally common non-associated chains, HLA-associated TCR beta chains in a later analysis were more clonally expanded and had lower generation probabilities. Immune exposure information for the cohort was limited to CMV serostatus. In an earlier analysis of about 550 of the donors, most TCR beta V segments were observed in productive rearrangements about 90% or about 30% of the time, broadly matching IMGT annotations. This cohort had only TCR beta chains sequenced, and the lack of alpha or paired-chain data limited which features could be detected. Most CMV-associated TCR beta chains appeared to be HLA-restricted in a later analysis, and the HLA associations seemed to be driven largely by CMV exposure. Several of the top co-occurrence clusters appeared to be linked to parvovirus B19, influenza, CMV and Epstein-Barr virus, according to a later analysis. HLA typing was unavailable for some donors at each locus, so association tests used only the typed subset. In the study, approximately 160 TCR beta chains were listed as associated with cytomegalovirus. V-gene and J-gene trimming of TCR beta chains was associated with a missense DCLRE1C variant in a later genetic analysis, and the association was replicated in an independent cohort. In a later genetic analysis, fewer N-insertions in productive TCRs were reported among donors in an Asian-associated ancestry cluster than the approximately 670-donor mean. Sequencing depth was assumed to be roughly uniform across donors in the presence/absence analyses, though that assumption may not hold. A few of the identified cytomegalovirus-associated TCR beta chains were confirmed in vitro to be specific for cytomegalovirus antigens. The 87-base-pair reads could not distinguish some IMGT-functional V segments, including TRBV6-2 and TRBV6-3, so those segments were excluded. Assigning TCR associations to individual alleles was difficult when HLA alleles, especially DR and DQ, strongly co-occurred. At a false discovery rate of 0.05, a later analysis linked some 17,000 TCR beta sequences to specific HLA alleles.

The cohort consisted of 666 healthy bone marrow donors. Cohort members were all nominally healthy when sampled, although unrecorded immune exposures were likely present. The donor tested CMV seropositive and was one of the 289 seropositive cohort members. A peripheral blood sample was collected from each donor, and TCR beta sequencing was performed on peripheral blood mononuclear cells. The Qiagen DNeasy Blood Extraction Kit was used to extract genomic DNA from the blood cell samples. The chain links TRBV18 with TRBJ2-7, with the D gene uncertain. The sequence was collected from a woman in her 30s in good health and CMV-seropositive. The source material was PBMCs. Here is the DNA: TGTGCCAGCTCCGTAAGCTATACTTCCTACGAGCAGTACTTC. Translated, this gives CASSVSYTSYEQYF.